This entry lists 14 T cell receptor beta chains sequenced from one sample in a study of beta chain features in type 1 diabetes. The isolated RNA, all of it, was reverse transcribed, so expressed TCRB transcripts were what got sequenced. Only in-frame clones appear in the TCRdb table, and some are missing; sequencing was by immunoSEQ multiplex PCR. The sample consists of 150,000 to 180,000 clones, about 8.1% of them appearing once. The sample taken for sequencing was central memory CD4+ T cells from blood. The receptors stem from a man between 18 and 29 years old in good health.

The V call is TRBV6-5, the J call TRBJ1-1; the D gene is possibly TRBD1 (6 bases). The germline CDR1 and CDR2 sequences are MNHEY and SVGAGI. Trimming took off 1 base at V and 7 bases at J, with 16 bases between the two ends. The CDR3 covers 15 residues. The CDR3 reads CASSYFSGRGGEAFF. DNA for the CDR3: TGTGCCAGCAGTTACTTTAGTGGCAGGGGCGGTGAAGCTTTCTTT.

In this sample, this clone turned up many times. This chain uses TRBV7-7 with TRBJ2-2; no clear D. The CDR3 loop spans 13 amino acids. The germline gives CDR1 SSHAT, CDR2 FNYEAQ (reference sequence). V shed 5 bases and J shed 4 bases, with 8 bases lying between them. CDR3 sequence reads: CASSEFGTGELFF. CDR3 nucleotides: TGTGCCAGCAGCGAGTTCGGCACCGGGGAGCTGTTTTTT.

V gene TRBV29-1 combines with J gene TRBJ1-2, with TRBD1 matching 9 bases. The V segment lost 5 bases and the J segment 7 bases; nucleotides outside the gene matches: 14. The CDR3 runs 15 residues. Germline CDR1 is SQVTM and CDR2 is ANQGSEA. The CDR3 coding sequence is TGCAGCGTTCGTCCCGGGACAGGGACCGACTCTGGCTACACCTTC. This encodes CSVRPGTGTDSGYTF. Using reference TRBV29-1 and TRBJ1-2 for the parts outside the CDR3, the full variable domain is SAVISQKPSRDICQRGTSLTIQCQVDSQVTMMFWYRQQPGQSLTLIATANQGSEATYESGFVIDKFPISRPNLTFSTLTVSNMSPEDSSIYLCSVRPGTGTDSGYTFGSGTRLTVV.

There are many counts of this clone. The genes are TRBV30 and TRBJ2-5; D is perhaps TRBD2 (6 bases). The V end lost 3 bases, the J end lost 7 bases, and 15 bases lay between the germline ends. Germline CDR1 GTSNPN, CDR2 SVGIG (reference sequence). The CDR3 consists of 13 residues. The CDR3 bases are TGTGCCTGGAGGCGGGACCTCGGGGGGACCCAGTACTTC. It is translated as CAWRRDLGGTQYF. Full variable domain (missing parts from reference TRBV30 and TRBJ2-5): SQTIHQWPATLVQPVGSPLSLECTVEGTSNPNLYWYRQAAGRGLQLLFYSVGIGQISSEVPQNLSASRPQDRQFILSSKKLLLSDSGFYLCAWRRDLGGTQYFGPGTRLLVL.

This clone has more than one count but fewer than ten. CDR3 DNA sequence: TGTGCCAGCTCACCATCAGGAGGGGGGGCCTACAATGAGCAGTTCTTC. It yields the protein CASSPSGGGAYNEQFF. This rearrangement joins TRBV18 to TRBJ2-1; the D gene is possibly TRBD2 (7 bases). Germline assignment: CDR1 KGHSH and CDR2 LQKENI. The CDR3 totals 16 residues. The V and J ends lost 2 bases and 2 bases respectively, with 13 bases between them.

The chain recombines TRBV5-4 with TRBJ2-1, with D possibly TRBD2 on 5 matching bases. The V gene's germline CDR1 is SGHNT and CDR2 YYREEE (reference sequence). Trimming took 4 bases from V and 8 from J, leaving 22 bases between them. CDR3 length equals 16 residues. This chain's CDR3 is CASSGRASQHTDEQFF. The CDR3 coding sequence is TGTGCCAGCAGCGGGCGGGCTTCTCAACACACGGATGAGCAGTTCTTC.

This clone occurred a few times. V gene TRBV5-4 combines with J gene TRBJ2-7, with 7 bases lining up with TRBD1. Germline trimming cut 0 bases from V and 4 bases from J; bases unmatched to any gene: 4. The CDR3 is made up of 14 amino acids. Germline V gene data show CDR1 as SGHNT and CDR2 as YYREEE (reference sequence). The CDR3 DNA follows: TGTGCCAGCAGCTTGGGGACAGGACCTTACGAGCAGTACTTC. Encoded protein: CASSLGTGPYEQYF. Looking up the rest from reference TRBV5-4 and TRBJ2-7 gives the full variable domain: ETGVTQSPTHLIKTRGQQVTLRCSSQSGHNTVSWYQQALGQGPQFIFQYYREEENGRGNFPPRFSGLQFPNYSSELNVNALELDDSALYLCASSLGTGPYEQYFGPGTRLTVT.

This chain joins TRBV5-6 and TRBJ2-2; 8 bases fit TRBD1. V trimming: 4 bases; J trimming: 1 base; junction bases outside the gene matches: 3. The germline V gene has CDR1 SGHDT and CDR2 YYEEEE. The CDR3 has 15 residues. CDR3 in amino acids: CASSQTGVNTGELFF. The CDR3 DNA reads TGTGCCAGCAGCCAGACAGGGGTGAACACCGGGGAGCTGTTTTTT.

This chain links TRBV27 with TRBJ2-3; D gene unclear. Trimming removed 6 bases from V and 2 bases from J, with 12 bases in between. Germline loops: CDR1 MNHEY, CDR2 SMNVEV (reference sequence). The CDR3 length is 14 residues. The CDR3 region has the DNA TGTGCCAGCAGGTCACTCGTCAACACAGATACGCAGTATTTT. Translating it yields CASRSLVNTDTQYF.

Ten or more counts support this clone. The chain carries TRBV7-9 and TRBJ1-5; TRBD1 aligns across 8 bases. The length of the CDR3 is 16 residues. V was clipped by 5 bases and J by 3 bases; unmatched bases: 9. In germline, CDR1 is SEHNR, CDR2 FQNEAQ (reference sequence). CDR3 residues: CASSPAGQGHNQPQHF. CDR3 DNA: TGTGCCAGCAGCCCTGCCGGACAGGGTCACAATCAGCCCCAGCATTTT.

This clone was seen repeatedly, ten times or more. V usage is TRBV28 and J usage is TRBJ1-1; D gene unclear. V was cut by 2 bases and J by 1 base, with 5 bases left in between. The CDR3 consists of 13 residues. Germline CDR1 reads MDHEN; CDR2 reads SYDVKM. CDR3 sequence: CASSLTANTEAFF. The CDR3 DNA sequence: TGTGCCAGCAGTTTAACAGCGAACACTGAAGCTTTCTTT.

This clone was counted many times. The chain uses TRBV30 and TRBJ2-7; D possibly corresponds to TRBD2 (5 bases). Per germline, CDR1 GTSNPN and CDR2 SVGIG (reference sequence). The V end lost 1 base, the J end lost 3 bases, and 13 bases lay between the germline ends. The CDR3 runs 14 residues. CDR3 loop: CAWSGGSGGYEQYF. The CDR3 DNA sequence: TGTGCCTGGAGTGGCGGGTCAGGCGGCTACGAGCAGTACTTC.

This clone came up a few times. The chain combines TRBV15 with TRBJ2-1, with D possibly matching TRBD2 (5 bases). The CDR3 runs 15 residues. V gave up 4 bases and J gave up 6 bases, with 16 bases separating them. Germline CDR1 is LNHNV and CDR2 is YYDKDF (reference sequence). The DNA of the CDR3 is TGTGCCACCAGCAAAAGAGGAGGCGGAAGCAATGAGCAGTTCTTC. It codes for CATSKRGGGSNEQFF. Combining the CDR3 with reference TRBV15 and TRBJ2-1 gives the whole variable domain DAMVIQNPRYQVTQFGKPVTLSCSQTLNHNVMYWYQQKSSQAPKLLFHYYDKDFNNEADTPDNFQSRRPNTSFCFLDIRSPGLGDTAMYLCATSKRGGGSNEQFFGPGTRLTVL.

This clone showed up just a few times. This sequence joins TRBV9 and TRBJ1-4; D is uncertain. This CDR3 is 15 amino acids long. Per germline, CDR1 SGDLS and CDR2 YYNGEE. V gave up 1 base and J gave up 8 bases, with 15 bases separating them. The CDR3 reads CASSVSPRRSEKLFF. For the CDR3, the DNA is TGTGCCAGCAGCGTATCCCCCCGACGTAGCGAAAAACTGTTTTTT.